This TCR beta chain was documented in a study of blood T cell repertoires in COVID-19. Looking at the study overall: Acute and convalescent COVID-19 samples came from the United States, Italy and Spain. Sample material is recorded as cDNA or gDNA derived from T cells, B-cell-depleted T cells, or PBMCs.

In the study's own analysis: How many nucleated cells were present was estimated from reference gene primer amplification. Generated by immunoSEQ multiplex PCR, the TCRdb table keeps only in-frame clones and is missing some. That table gives V, J and clone size, and the DNA gave D and trimming. The data hold around 97,000 clones, with roughly 90% observed a single time. The CDR3 has 17 amino acids. Losses at the gene ends were 2 bases for V and 8 bases for J; bases not matched to a gene: 12. Germline loops: CDR1 MGHRA, CDR2 YSYEKL. The receptor was isolated from a woman older than 75 in a cohort sampled during active COVID-19. V gene TRBV4-1 combines with J gene TRBJ2-1, with 10 bases that match TRBD1. The sequenced sample consisted of peripheral blood. The CDR3 bases are TGCGCCAGCAGCCAATCTACGACAGGGGGCGGATTGGATGAGCAGTTCTTC. Protein product: CASSQSTTGGGLDEQFF.